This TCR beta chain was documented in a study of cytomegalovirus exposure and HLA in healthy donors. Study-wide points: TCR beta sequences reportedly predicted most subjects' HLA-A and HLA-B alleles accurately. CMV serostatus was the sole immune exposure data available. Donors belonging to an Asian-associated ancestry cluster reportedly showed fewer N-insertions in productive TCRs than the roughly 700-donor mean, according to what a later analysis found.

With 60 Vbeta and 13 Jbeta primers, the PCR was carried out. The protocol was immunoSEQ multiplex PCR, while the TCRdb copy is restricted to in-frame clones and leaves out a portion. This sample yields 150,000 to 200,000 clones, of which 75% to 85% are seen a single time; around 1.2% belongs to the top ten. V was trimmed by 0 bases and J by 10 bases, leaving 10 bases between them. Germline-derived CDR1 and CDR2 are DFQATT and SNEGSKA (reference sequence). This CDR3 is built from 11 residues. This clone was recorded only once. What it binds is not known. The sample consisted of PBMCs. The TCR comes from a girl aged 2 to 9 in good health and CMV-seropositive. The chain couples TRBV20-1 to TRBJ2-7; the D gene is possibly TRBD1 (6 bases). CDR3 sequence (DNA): TGCAGTGCTAGAGATCTACAGGGCCAGTACTTC. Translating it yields CSARDLQGQYF.